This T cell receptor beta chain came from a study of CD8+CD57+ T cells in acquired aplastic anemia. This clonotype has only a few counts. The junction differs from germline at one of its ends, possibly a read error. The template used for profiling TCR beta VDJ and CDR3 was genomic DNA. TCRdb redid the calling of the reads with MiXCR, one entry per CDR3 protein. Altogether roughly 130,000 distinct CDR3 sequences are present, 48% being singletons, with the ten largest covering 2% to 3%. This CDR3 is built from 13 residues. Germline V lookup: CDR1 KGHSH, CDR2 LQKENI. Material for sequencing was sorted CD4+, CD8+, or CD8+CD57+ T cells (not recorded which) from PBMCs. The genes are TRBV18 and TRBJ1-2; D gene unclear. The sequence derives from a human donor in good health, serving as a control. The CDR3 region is CASSPETLGGCTF. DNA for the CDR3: TGTGCCAGCTCACCCGAGACCCTCGGCGGCTGCACCTTC.